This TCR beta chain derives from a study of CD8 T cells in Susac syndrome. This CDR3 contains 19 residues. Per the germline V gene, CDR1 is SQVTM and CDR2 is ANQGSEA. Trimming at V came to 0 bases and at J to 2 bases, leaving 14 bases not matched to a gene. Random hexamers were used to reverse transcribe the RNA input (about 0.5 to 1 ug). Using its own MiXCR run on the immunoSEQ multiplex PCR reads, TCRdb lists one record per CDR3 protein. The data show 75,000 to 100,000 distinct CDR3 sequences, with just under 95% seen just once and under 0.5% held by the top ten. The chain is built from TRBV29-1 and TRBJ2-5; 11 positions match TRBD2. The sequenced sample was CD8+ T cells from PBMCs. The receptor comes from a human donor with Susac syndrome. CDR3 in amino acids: CSVEDSPSGRPEGQETQYF. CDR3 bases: TGCAGCGTTGAAGATAGTCCTAGCGGGAGGCCAGAGGGGCAAGAGACCCAGTACTTC.